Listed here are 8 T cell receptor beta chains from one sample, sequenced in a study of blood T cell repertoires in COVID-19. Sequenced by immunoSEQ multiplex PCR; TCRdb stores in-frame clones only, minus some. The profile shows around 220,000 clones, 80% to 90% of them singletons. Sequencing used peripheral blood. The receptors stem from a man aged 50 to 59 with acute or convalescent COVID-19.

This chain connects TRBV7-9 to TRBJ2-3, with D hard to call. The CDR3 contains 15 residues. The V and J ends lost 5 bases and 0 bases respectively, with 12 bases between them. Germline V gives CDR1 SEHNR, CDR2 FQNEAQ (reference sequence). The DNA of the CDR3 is TGTGCCAGCAGCGCCGAATCGGTGAGCACAGATACGCAGTATTTT. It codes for CASSAESVSTDTQYF.

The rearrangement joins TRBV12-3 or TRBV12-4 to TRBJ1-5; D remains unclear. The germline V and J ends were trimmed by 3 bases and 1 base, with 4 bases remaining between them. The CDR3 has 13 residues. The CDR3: CASSFGSNQPQHF. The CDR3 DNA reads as TGTGCCAGCAGTTTTGGCAGCAATCAGCCCCAGCATTTT.

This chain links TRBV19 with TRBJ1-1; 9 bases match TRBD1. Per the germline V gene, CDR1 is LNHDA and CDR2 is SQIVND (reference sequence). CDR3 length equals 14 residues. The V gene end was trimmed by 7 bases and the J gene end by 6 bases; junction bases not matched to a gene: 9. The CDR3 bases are TGTGCCAGTACCAACACAGGGGGCACTCCTGAAGCTTTCTTT. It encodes CASTNTGGTPEAFF.

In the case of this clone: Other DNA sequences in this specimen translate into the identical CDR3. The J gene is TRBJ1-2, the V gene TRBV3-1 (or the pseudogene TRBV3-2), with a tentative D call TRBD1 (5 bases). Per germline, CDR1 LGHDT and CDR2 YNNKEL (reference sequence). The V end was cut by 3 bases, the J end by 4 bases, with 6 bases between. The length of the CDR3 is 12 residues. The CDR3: CASSQGGYGYTF. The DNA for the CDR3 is TGTGCCAGCAGCCAGGGGGGCTATGGCTACACCTTC.

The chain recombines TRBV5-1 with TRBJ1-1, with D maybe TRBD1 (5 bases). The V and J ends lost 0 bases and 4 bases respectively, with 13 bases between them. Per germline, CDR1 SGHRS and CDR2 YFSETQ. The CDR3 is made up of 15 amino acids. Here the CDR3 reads CASSLGFQGITEAFF. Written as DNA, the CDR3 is TGCGCCAGCAGCTTGGGGTTTCAGGGTATCACTGAAGCTTTCTTT. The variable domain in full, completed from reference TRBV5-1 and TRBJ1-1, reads KAGVTQTPRYLIKTRGQQVTLSCSPISGHRSVSWYQQTPGQGLQFLFEYFSETQRNKGNFPGRFSGRQFSNSRSEMNVSTLELGDSALYLCASSLGFQGITEAFFGQGTRLTVV.

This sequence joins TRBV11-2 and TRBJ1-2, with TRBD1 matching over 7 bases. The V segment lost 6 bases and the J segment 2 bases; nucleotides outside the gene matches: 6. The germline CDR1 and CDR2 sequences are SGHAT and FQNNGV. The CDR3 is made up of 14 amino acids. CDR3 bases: TGTGCCAGCAGAAGAGGACAGGAGAACTATGGCTACACCTTC. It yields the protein CASRRGQENYGYTF.

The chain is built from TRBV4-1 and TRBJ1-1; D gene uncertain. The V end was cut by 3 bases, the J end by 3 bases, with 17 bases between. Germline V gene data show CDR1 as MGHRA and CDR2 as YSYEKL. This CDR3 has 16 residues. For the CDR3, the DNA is TGCGCCAGCAGCCAGCCGGGAGCCGGCGCGGACACTGAAGCTTTCTTT. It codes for CASSQPGAGADTEAFF.

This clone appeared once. The CDR3 DNA is TGTGCCAGCAGAGGGACTAGCGGGGGCTACGAGCAGTACTTC. This gives the protein CASRGTSGGYEQYF. This chain links TRBV6-5 with TRBJ2-7, with 14 bases fitting TRBD2. Germline CDR1 is MNHEY and CDR2 is SVGAGI. The CDR3 is made up of 14 amino acids. V dropped 6 bases and J dropped 3; count of bases not matched to a gene: 1.